The source of this TCR beta chain is a study of blood T cell repertoires in COVID-19. On the study more broadly: Spain, Italy and the United States supplied samples that represented acute and convalescent COVID-19. Sample material is recorded as cDNA or gDNA derived from T cells, B-cell-depleted T cells, or PBMCs.

Study processing details: Amplification of reference gene primers was used by the study to estimate nucleated cell counts. TCRdb's copy holds only in-frame clones and misses some; the assay was immunoSEQ multiplex PCR. Clone size and V and J calls were adopted from that table, with D and trimming inferred from the DNA. Of tens of thousands of clones listed, roughly 85% are singletons. Trimming removed 2 bases from V and 5 bases from J, with 16 bases in between. This CDR3 is 15 amino acids long. From germline, CDR1 is ENHRY and CDR2 SYGVKD. This receptor was identified in a young man with acute or convalescent COVID-19. This chain links TRBV10-3 with TRBJ2-7, with D possibly TRBD2 on 6 matching bases. The sequenced sample consisted of peripheral blood. The CDR3 region is CAISEATSFLDEQYF. CDR3 in DNA: TGTGCCATCAGTGAGGCGACTAGTTTTTTAGACGAGCAGTACTTC.